This is a list of T cell receptor beta chains from one sample in a study of blood T cells in healthy people across ages. TCRdb reprocessed the 5' RACE reads with MiXCR, giving one entry per CDR3 protein. The table has just over 1 million distinct CDR3 sequences, under 45% seen once; the top ten hold approximately 19%. Sequences were obtained from blood. The receptors here all came from a woman aged 55-69 years in good health. Both conserved end residues are part of each CDR3. Expanded clones are given a class, and other clones once, few, many or no size at all.

>16|TRBV5-1|TRBJ2-1|few
CASSLGGTSAYNEQFF
>14|TRBV29-1|TRBJ2-1|NA
CSGDLADSYNEQFF
>15|TRBV5-1|TRBJ1-1|many
CASSLVGSGSAEAFF
>15|TRBV5-5|TRBJ2-5|once
CASSLSWSNQETQYF
>18|TRBV9|TRBJ2-1|NA
CASSVGTGAVGSYNEQFF
>12|TRBV3-1|TRBJ1-6|NA
CASSQAEGPLHF
>10|TRBV2|TRBJ2-2|NA
CASKDGELFF
>13|TRBV29-1|TRBJ2-1|NA
CSVVGTGYNEQFF
>11|TRBV3-1|TRBJ2-7|NA
CASSQGEGQYF
>15|TRBV5-1|TRBJ2-7|NA
CASRKDRGLSYEQYF
>15|TRBV5-1|TRBJ2-5|NA
CASSFEGREQETQYF
>14|TRBV28|TRBJ1-5|NA
CASSASTGLQPQHF
>15|TRBV5-1|TRBJ1-6|NA
CASSSRGAYNSPLHF
>14|TRBV11-2|TRBJ2-1|NA
CASSLERVRNEQFF
>14|TRBV7-6|TRBJ2-1|NA
CASSLADLYNEQFF
>15|TRBV15|TRBJ2-3|once
CATSERDRFTDTQYF
>16|TRBV10-3|TRBJ2-1|NA
CAISRTTSGAYNEQFF
>14|TRBV20-1|NA|NA
CSAGLLAGGGEQYF
>15|TRBV9|TRBJ2-4|few
CASSPRGVGANIQYF
>14|TRBV12-3/TRBV12-4|TRBJ2-1|NA
CASRGRAGTNEQFF
>17|TRBV25-1|TRBJ2-1|NA
CASSATGSVPSYNEQFF
>13|TRBV7-2|TRBJ2-1|NA
CASRSVSSGEQFF
>16|TRBV7-8|TRBJ2-7|NA
CASSLFGGTSSYEQYF
>14|TRBV5-5|TRBJ2-1|few
CASSSSPTQGEQFF
>18|TRBV25-1|TRBJ2-1|NA
CASSPGQTSGRPYNEQFF
>15|TRBV28|NA|few
CASSKAVPTGNEQYF
>15|TRBV7-9|TRBJ2-7|few
CASSVGAAVSYEQYF
>14|TRBV6-6|TRBJ2-3|NA
CVSSTGPPPDTQYF
>15|TRBV6-5|TRBJ2-5|few
CASSNRDRVSETQYF
>12|TRBV12-3/TRBV12-4|TRBJ1-1|few
CASSLANTEAFF
>15|TRBV7-3|TRBJ2-1|once
CASSLKGNYMGEQFF
>16|TRBV6-1|TRBJ2-1|NA
CASSEPVAGGPNEQFF
>14|TRBV9|TRBJ1-5|NA
CASSDGQGNQPQHF
>13|TRBV29-1|TRBJ2-5|many
CSVGSIQGETQYF
>15|TRBV15|TRBJ2-5|few
CATSKEGASSGEQYF
>17|TRBV20-1|TRBJ2-7|NA
CSARSLVGTLAVDEQYF
>14|TRBV10-3|TRBJ2-1|few
CAIRGTSGNNEQFF
>16|TRBV12-3/TRBV12-4|TRBJ2-1|few
CASSRLAGGLYNEQFF
>15|TRBV20-1|TRBJ2-4|few
CSATTNRVTGNIQYF